One sample yielded the 13 T cell receptor beta chains listed below, sequenced in a study of CD4 and CD8 cells across lung adenocarcinoma regions. From the PCR reads, TCRdb called clonotypes with MiXCR, one entry per CDR3 protein. The repertoire holds around 15,000 distinct CDR3 sequences, around 40% seen once, with roughly 17% in the top ten. Sequencing was performed on CD4+ T cells from the center of a lung tumor. The receptors come from a male donor with lung adenocarcinoma. The CD4 and CD8 labels of this study may be unreliable.

This chain uses TRBV10-1 with TRBJ2-2, with TRBD2 identical over 9 bases. The J call may be in error: the DNA end matches TRBJ2-3 better. The CDR3 sequence is 15 residues long. Germline CDR1 is WNHNN and CDR2 is SYGVQD (reference sequence). DNA for the CDR3: TGCGCCAGCAGTGCTAGCGGGATGAACACCGGGACGCAGTATTTT. Translation: CASSASGMNTGTQYF.

This chain's CDR3 is CASSDGTGRGWEQFF. The CDR3 DNA sequence: TGTGCCAGCAGTGACGGGACAGGTAGAGGATGGGAGCAGTTCTTC. V gene TRBV6-1 combines with J gene TRBJ2-1; 8 nucleotides align to TRBD1. The CDR3 covers 15 residues. V shed 3 bases, J shed 10 bases, and the junction held 11 bases outside the gene matches. CDR1 is MNHNS, CDR2 SASEGT, per germline.

The chain is built from TRBV4-2 and TRBJ2-3; possibly TRBD1 for D (5 bases). In germline, CDR1 is LGHNA, CDR2 YNFKEQ. The CDR3 consists of 17 residues. Trimming removed 4 bases from V and 1 base from J, with 18 bases in between. The CDR3 DNA follows: TGTGCCAGCAGCCCGCAGGGTGGGGTTAGAGGCACAGATACGCAGTATTTT. Its protein product is CASSPQGGVRGTDTQYF.

Relative to its sample, this clonotype is medium-sized. The chain uses TRBV7-2 and TRBJ2-2; D may be TRBD2 (5 bases). CDR3 size: 14 residues. Germline CDR1 reads SGHTA; CDR2 reads FQGNSA. V was cut by 1 base and J by 7 bases, with 10 bases left in between. The CDR3 loop is CASSLGGGLGELFF. CDR3 sequence (DNA): TGTGCCAGCAGCTTAGGTGGCGGGCTCGGGGAGCTGTTTTTT.

In its sample, this clonotype ranks as medium-sized. The chain uses TRBV6-5 and TRBJ2-1; 11 nucleotides line up with TRBD2. CDR3 size: 17 residues. Trimming cost V 0 bases and J 4 bases; bases outside gene matches: 5. Germline V gene lookup returns CDR1 MNHEY and CDR2 SVGAGI. The CDR3 DNA is TGTGCCAGCAGTTACTCCGCGACTAGCGGGGTATACAATGAGCAGTTCTTC. Encoded protein: CASSYSATSGVYNEQFF.

The J gene is TRBJ1-3, the V gene TRBV6-1; D unclear. Germline values: CDR1 MNHNS, CDR2 SASEGT. The ends were cut back, 6 bases at V and 4 bases at J, with 4 bases in the middle. This CDR3 region has 11 residues. CDR3 nucleotides: TGTGCCAGCAGGGGAGGAAACACCATATATTTT. This encodes CASRGGNTIYF.

J is TRBJ2-7 and V is TRBV10-3; 12 bases line up with TRBD2. Unmatched junction bases numbered 3, after V lost 10 bases and J lost 2 bases. This CDR3 spans 13 amino acids. Looked up from germline, CDR1 is ENHRY and CDR2 is SYGVKD. CDR3 sequence: CATRTSGTYEQYF. The DNA of the CDR3 is TGTGCCACGCGGACTAGCGGGACCTACGAGCAGTACTTC.

Turning to this clonotype: One end of the junction varies from germline; a read error may be responsible. The gene calls are TRBV7-2 and TRBJ2-1, with 7 bases that match TRBD1. CDR3 length: 13 residues. Germline CDR1 SGHTA, CDR2 FQGNSA. The CDR3 DNA sequence: TGTGCCAGCAGCGTAGGGGGCGCAAATGAGCAGTTCTTT. It encodes CASSVGGANEQFF.

CDR3 nucleotide sequence: TGTGCGGGGCTGGGAGAAGAAACCAAAGAGACTCAGTACTTC. Its translation: CAGLGEETKETQYF. This chain joins TRBV10-3 and TRBJ2-4; D is perhaps TRBD1 or TRBD2 (5 bases each). This CDR3 spans 14 amino acids. The V gene's germline CDR1 is ENHRY and CDR2 SYGVKD.

The DNA of the CDR3 is TGTGCCAGCAGCCTTGTTCCCGGGGTGCAAAATGGGGGGGGGGGGGAGCTGTTTTTT. This translates into CASSLVPGVQNGGGGELFF. The rearrangement joins TRBV4-2 to TRBJ2-2; 7 bases fit TRBD2. Germline values: CDR1 LGHNA, CDR2 YNFKEQ. J was trimmed by 8 bases and V by 4 bases; bases with no gene match: 22. The CDR3 runs to 19 residues.

For this clonotype: The junction differs from germline at one of its ends, possibly a read error. J is TRBJ2-2 and V is TRBV10-3; a weak D match, TRBD2 (5 bases). From germline, CDR1 is ENHRY and CDR2 SYGVKD. CDR3 length equals 15 residues. The CDR3 bases are TGTGCCATCGGACTCCAGGCCGGAAGTCCAGATAAGCTGTATTTT. This gives the protein CAIGLQAGSPDKLYF.

As for this clonotype: One end of the junction does not line up with germline, which may come from a read error. The V gene is TRBV12-3 or TRBV12-4, the J gene TRBJ2-3; 8 positions match TRBD2. The CDR3 is 15 residues long. The CDR3 loop is CASGPWSSGKDTQYF. CDR3 coding DNA: TGTGCCAGCGGGCCATGGAGTAGCGGGAAAGATACCCAGTATTTT.

The chain has TRBV6-1 and TRBJ1-6; unclear D gene. CDR3 size: 15 residues. V was trimmed by 4 bases and J by 7 bases, leaving 14 bases between them. Germline CDR1 MNHNS, CDR2 SASEGT. This CDR3 is CASSGLQRQNSPLHF. The CDR3 DNA sequence: TGTGCCAGCAGTGGGTTACAGAGGCAAAATTCACCCCTCCACTTT.